The 10 T cell receptor beta chains reported below all come from one sample, sequenced in a study of blood T cells in healthy people across ages. The authors ran a second PCR of about 7 to 11 cycles using a sample-barcoded 5' primer and a J-beta primer mix. TCRdb analysed the 5' RACE reads with MiXCR anew, one entry per CDR3 protein. The sample consists of around 650,000 distinct CDR3 sequences, approximately 31% of them appearing once. Sequenced input: blood. The receptor source for this set is a woman older than 75 in good health.

As regards this clonotype: One junction end disagrees with the germline gene, perhaps due to a read error. The chain carries TRBV20-1 and TRBJ2-7; 7 positions match TRBD2. The CDR3 is 14 amino acids. Germline values: CDR1 DFQATT, CDR2 SNEGSKA (reference sequence). CDR3 region: CSARDTGGAYKQYF. In DNA form, the CDR3 reads TGCAGTGCTAGAGATACGGGAGGCGCCTACAAGCAGTACTTC.

The rearrangement joins TRBV7-2 to TRBJ1-4, with no clear D. V lost 5 bases and J lost 3, with 13 bases in between. The CDR3 runs 15 residues. CDR1 and CDR2 (germline): SGHTA, FQGNSA. CDR3 residues: CASSPMGGPNEKLFF. CDR3 DNA sequence: TGTGCCAGCAGCCCGATGGGAGGGCCTAATGAAAAACTGTTTTTT.

The chain couples TRBV6-6 to TRBJ1-1, with D perhaps TRBD1 (5 bases). Between the trimmed V and J ends, which lost 10 bases and 0 bases, there was a span of 12 bases. The CDR3 loop spans 13 amino acids. CDR1 and CDR2 from the germline V gene are MNHNY and SVGAGI (reference sequence). The CDR3 DNA follows: TGTGCCACCGCAGGGTTCGTGAACACTGAAGCTTTCTTT. Amino acids: CATAGFVNTEAFF.

The rearrangement links TRBV5-1 to TRBJ1-3; 8 bases are a match to TRBD1. The CDR3 is 15 residues long. The J segment lost 2 bases and the V segment lost 3 bases, leaving 4 bases of the junction unmatched. Germline-derived CDR1 and CDR2 are SGHRS and YFSETQ. The DNA of the CDR3 is TGCGCCAGCAGCTCGACAGGGGAAACTGGAAACACCATATATTTT. This encodes CASSSTGETGNTIYF.

The sample holds many counts of this clonotype. The chain uses TRBV4-3 and TRBJ2-1, with D possibly matching TRBD1 (6 bases). The length of the CDR3 is 16 residues. Germline assignment: CDR1 LGHNA and CDR2 YSLEER. V was shortened by 0 bases and J by 6 bases, with 15 bases between the two germline ends. In nucleotides, the CDR3 is TGCGCCAGCAGCCAAGATGGGCAGGGGTCATTCAATGAGCAGTTCTTC. It codes for CASSQDGQGSFNEQFF.

The chain employs TRBV20-1 and TRBJ1-1, with 7 bases lining up with TRBD1. Looked up from germline, CDR1 is DFQATT and CDR2 is SNEGSKA (reference sequence). The CDR3 has 15 residues. The V and J ends lost 1 base and 6 bases, in that order; junction bases with no gene match: 11. Here the CDR3 reads CSARASDRDTSEAFF. In DNA, the CDR3 is TGCAGTGCTAGAGCCTCCGACAGGGACACGTCTGAAGCTTTCTTT.

Only a few counts were recorded for this clonotype. The J gene is TRBJ1-4, the V gene TRBV3-1, with D perhaps TRBD1 (6 bases). The V gene's germline CDR1 is LGHDT and CDR2 YNNKEL (reference sequence). The CDR3 sequence is 15 residues long. Trimming cost V 2 bases and J 8 bases, with 15 bases left between them. CDR3 DNA: TGTGCCAGCAGCCAACCCACAGGGATCGGCGAAAAACTGTTTTTT. This encodes CASSQPTGIGEKLFF.

This clonotype was counted ten times or more. The chain recombines TRBV25-1 with TRBJ2-1, with 9 bases fitting TRBD2. Germline V gives CDR1 MGHDK, CDR2 SYGVNS. Losses at the gene ends were 7 bases for V and 4 bases for J; bases not matched to a gene: 8. The CDR3 is 15 amino acids. As DNA, the CDR3 is TGTGCCAGCACTAACTTAGCGGGGGCGTACAATGAGCAGTTCTTC. Translated: CASTNLAGAYNEQFF.

With respect to this clonotype: A read error may be the cause here, since a much bigger clone is one base away. The chain recombines TRBV12-3 or TRBV12-4 with TRBJ1-2; D may be TRBD1 (5 bases). V dropped 7 bases and J dropped 4 bases, with 10 bases sitting between them. The CDR3 runs to 12 residues. The CDR3 region is CASTPGAYGYTF. CDR3 in DNA: TGTGCCAGCACCCCCGGGGCCTATGGCTACACCTTC.

This clonotype was seen more than once but under ten times. The chain uses TRBV6-5 and TRBJ1-4, with D perhaps matching TRBD1 (6 bases). CDR1 MNHEY and CDR2 SVGAGI come from the germline V gene. The CDR3 has 12 residues. With 8 bases removed from V and 10 bases from J, the gap between germline ends came to 14 bases. CDR3 DNA: TGTGCCAGCGGGACACCTTTGGGAAAACTGTTTTTT. Translating it yields CASGTPLGKLFF.